What follows are 4 T cell receptor beta chains derived from one specimen sequenced in a study of cytomegalovirus exposure and HLA in healthy donors. Both 60 Vbeta primers and 13 Jbeta primers went into the PCR. Assay: immunoSEQ multiplex PCR; the TCRdb copy retains only in-frame clones and omits some. The sample yields roughly 100,000 clones, 84% seen once. Sequencing was performed on PBMCs. These receptors originate from a woman aged 18-30 years in good health and CMV-seropositive.

This rearrangement joins TRBV13 to TRBJ2-5; D possibly corresponds to TRBD2 (6 bases). V lost 0 bases to trimming and J lost 7 bases, with 15 bases between them. Looked up from germline, CDR1 is PRHDT and CDR2 is FYEKMQ (reference sequence). This CDR3 has 15 residues. Here the CDR3 reads CASSLGAGPAATQYF. In nucleotides, the CDR3 is TGTGCCAGCAGCTTAGGGGCGGGACCCGCGGCGACCCAGTACTTC.

The genes are TRBV5-1 and TRBJ1-2; possibly TRBD1 for D (5 bases). The CDR3 spans 15 residues. The ends were cut back, 7 bases at V and 4 bases at J, with 20 bases in the middle. CDR1 is SGHRS, CDR2 YFSETQ, per germline. This CDR3 reads CASDWGDPKIYGYTF. Written as DNA, the CDR3 is TGCGCCAGCGACTGGGGGGATCCTAAGATCTATGGCTACACCTTC.

The rearrangement uses TRBV19 and TRBJ1-1; 7 bases fit TRBD1. Trimming took 4 bases from V and 2 from J; bases not matched to a gene: 10. The germline CDR1 and CDR2 sequences are LNHDA and SQIVND (reference sequence). This CDR3 region has 16 residues. The CDR3 loop is CASSKGTVRLNTEAFF. The CDR3 bases are TGTGCCAGTAGTAAAGGGACAGTCCGGTTAAACACTGAAGCTTTCTTT.

The chain joins TRBV10-2 to TRBJ2-1; 8 bases are shared with TRBD2. The CDR3 is 15 amino acids. CDR1 and CDR2 from the germline V gene are WSHSY and SAAADI. With 5 bases clipped from V and 0 bases from J, the junction kept 3 bases outside the gene matches. As DNA, the CDR3 is TGCGCCAGCAGTCAGCGGGAGTCCTCCTACAATGAGCAGTTCTTC. Translating gives CASSQRESSYNEQFF.